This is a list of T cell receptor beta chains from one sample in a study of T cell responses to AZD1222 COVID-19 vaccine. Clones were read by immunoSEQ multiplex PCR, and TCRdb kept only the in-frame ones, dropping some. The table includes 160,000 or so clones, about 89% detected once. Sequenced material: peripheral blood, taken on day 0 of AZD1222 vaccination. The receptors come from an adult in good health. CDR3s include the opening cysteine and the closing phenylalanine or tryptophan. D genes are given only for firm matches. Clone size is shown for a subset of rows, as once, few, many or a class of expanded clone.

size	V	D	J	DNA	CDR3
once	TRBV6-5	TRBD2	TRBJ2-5	TGTGCCAGCACGCGGCGTCCCGGGGGGGAAGAGACCCAGTACTTC	CASTRRPGGEETQYF
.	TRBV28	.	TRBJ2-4	TGTGCCAGCACCTTCACAGGCGGGTCCCTAGCCAAAAACATTCAGTACTTC	CASTFTGGSLAKNIQYF
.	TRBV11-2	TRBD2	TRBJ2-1	TGTGCCAGCACCCAAAGCGGGATGTCCTACAATGAGCAGTTCTTC	CASTQSGMSYNEQFF
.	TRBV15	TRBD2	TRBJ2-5	TGTGCCACCAGCAGAACCCGACTAGCGGGAACCTGGGGAGAGACCCAGTACTTC	CATSRTRLAGTWGETQYF
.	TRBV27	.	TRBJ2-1	TGTGCCAGCGACAAGAAATACAATGAGCAGTTCTTC	CASDKKYNEQFF
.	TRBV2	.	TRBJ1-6	TGTGCCAGCAGTGAAGCGCAAGGGGTGTCACCCCTCCACTTT	CASSEAQGVSPLHF
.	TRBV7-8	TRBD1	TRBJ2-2	TGTGCCAGCAGCCCGGGACAGATGAACACCGGGGAGCTGTTTTTT	CASSPGQMNTGELFF
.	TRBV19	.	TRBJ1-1	TGTGCCAGTAGTGACTTGAACACTGAAGCTTTCTTT	CASSDLNTEAFF
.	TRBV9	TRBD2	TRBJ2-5	TGTGCCAGCAGCGTAGATCTAGCGGGGGGCCAACAAGAGACCCAGTACTTC	CASSVDLAGGQQETQYF
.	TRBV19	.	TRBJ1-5	TGTGCCAGCCTACGGGGGGTAGGGCCAGCAGGAAATCAGCCCCAGCATTTT	CASLRGVGPAGNQPQHF
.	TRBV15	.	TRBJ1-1	TGTGCCACCAGCAGAGGAGAGGTGGAACGCAAGGCTTTCTTT	CATSRGEVERKAFF
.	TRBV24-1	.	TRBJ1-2	TGTGCCACTAGTGACAGTACTGGATATGGCTACACCTTC	CATSDSTGYGYTF
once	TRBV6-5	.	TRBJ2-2	TGTGCCAGCCTCAGGGACACCGGGGAGCTGTTTTTT	CASLRDTGELFF
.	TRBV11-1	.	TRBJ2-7	TGTGCCAGCAGCTTATTTATCGGGCCCTCCTACGAGCAGTACTTC	CASSLFIGPSYEQYF
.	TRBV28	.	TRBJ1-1	TGTGCCAGCAGTCGAGGGGGGAAGTCAAACACTGAAGCTTTCTTT	CASSRGGKSNTEAFF
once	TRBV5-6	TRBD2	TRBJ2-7	TGTGCCAGCAGCTTGGGGACTAGCGGTTCCTACGAGCAGTACTTC	CASSLGTSGSYEQYF
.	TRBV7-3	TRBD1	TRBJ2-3	TGTGCCAGCAGCTCGGGACAGGGGCGAAGCACAGATACGCAGTATTTT	CASSSGQGRSTDTQYF
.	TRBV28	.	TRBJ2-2	TGTGCCAGTCTGTTGAGGAACACCGGGGAGCTGTTTTTT	CASLLRNTGELFF
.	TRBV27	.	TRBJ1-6	TGTGCCAGCAGTTTATCGATCGGGGGCTATTATAATTCACCCCTCCACTTT	CASSLSIGGYYNSPLHF
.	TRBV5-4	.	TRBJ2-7	TGTGCCAGCAGCTTGGACCGGGCTGCCTCCTACGAGCAGTACTTC	CASSLDRAASYEQYF
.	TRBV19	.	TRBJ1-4	TGTGCCAGTAGTATGGCCAGGGAGCGGGCAAGGGCTAATGAAAAACTGTTTTTT	CASSMARERARANEKLFF
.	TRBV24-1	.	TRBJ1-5	TGTGCCACCAGTGATCAAAGGGCAAATCAGCCCCAGCATTTT	CATSDQRANQPQHF
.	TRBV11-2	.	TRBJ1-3	TGTGCCAGCAGCTTTGGGGCCCAACCCTCTGGAAACACCATATATTTT	CASSFGAQPSGNTIYF
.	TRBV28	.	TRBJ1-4	TGTGCCAGCAGCCCCATAGGTGAAAAACTGTTTTTT	CASSPIGEKLFF
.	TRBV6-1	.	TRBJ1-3	TGTGCCAGCAGGCCCGACTTGTCTGGAAACACCATATATTTT	CASRPDLSGNTIYF
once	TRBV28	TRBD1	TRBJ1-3	TGTGCCAGCAGTTCGGACAGGGGGTTCTCTGGAAACACCATATATTTT	CASSSDRGFSGNTIYF
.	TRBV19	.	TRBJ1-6	TGTGCCAGCACCCAGGACAGTCATAATTCACCCCTCCACTTT	CASTQDSHNSPLHF
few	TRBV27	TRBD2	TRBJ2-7	TGTGCCAGCGGTTCTCGGGGGGACTTTGGCGAGCAGTACTTC	CASGSRGDFGEQYF
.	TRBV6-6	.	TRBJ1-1	TGTGCCAGCAGCGTGACGGGGACTGAAGCTTTCTTT	CASSVTGTEAFF
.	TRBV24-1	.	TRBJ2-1	TGTGCCACCAGGCGGGGACCGAATGAGCAGTTCTTC	CATRRGPNEQFF
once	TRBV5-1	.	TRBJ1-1	TGCGCCAGCAGCTTGATGCCGAACACTGAAGCTTTCTTT	CASSLMPNTEAFF
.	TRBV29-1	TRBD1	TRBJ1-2	TGCAGCGTTGAAAGAAACAGGGGCTATGGCTACACCTTC	CSVERNRGYGYTF
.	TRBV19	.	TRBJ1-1	TGTGCCAGTAGTATGACATCTTACACTGAAGCTTTCTTT	CASSMTSYTEAFF
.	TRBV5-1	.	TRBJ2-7	TGCGCCAGCAGCTTGTTTCTCGGGAGAGGAGGTGGCGAGCAGTACTTC	CASSLFLGRGGGEQYF
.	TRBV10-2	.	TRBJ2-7	TGCGCCAGCAGTGATCAGGGGCCCACCTACGAGCAGTACTTC	CASSDQGPTYEQYF
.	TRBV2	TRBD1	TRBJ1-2	TGTGCCAGCAGTGGTCCCGGGACAGGGTTCGGCTACACCTTC	CASSGPGTGFGYTF
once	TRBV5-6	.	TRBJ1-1	TGTGCCAGCAGCCGCCGGGACGAAGCTTTCTTT	CASSRRDEAFF
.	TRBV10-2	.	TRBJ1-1	TGCGCCAGCAGGATACAAGGGAACACTGAAGCTTTCTTT	CASRIQGNTEAFF
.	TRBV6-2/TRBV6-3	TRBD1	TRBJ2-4	TGTGCCAGCAGCCGACGACAGGGTGACATTCAGTACTTC	CASSRRQGDIQYF
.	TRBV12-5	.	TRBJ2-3	TGTGCTAGTGGTTTGGGGACAGCCACAGATACGCAGTATTTT	CASGLGTATDTQYF
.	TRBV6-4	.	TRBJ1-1	TGTGCCAGCAGTGACTCGGGGGGAACCACTGAAGCTTTCTTT	CASSDSGGTTEAFF
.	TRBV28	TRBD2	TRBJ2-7	TGTGCCAGCAGGCCTCCTAGCGGGACGAGGGAAGAGCAGTACTTC	CASRPPSGTREEQYF
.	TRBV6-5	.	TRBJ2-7	TGTGCCAGCAGTTACGGGGACAAATCCTACGAGCAGTACTTC	CASSYGDKSYEQYF
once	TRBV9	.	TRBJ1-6	TGTGCCAGCAGCTCCATGGGCTCTTTTAATTCACCCCTCCACTTT	CASSSMGSFNSPLHF